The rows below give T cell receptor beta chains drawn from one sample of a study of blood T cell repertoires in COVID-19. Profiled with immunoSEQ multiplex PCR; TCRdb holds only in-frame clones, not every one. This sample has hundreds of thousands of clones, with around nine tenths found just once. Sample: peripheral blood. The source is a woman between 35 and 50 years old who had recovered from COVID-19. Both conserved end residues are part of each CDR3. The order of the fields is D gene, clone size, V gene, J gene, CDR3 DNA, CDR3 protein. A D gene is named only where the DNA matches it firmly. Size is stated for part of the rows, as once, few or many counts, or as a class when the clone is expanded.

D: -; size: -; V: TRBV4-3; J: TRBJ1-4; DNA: TGCGCCAGCAGCCCCTTACAGGGCCGAACTAATGAAAAACTGTTTTTT; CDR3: CASSPLQGRTNEKLFF
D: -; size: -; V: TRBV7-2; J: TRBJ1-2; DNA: TGTGCCAGCAGCCTTCCACCGGGGGCTAACTATGGCTACACCTTC; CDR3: CASSLPPGANYGYTF
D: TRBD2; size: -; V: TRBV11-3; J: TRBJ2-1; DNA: TGTGCCAGCAGCTTAGGGCGGACTAGCGGCAATGAGCAGTTCTTC; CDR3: CASSLGRTSGNEQFF
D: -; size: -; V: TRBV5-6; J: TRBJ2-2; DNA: TGTGCCAGCAGCTTTAGCGAAAGAAGGACCGGGGAGCTGTTTTTT; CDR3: CASSFSERRTGELFF
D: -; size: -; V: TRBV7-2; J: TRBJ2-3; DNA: TGTGCCAGCAGCTTACTTGTCCGGGCAGATACGCAGTATTTT; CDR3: CASSLLVRADTQYF
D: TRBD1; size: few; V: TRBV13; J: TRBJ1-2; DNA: TGTGCCAGCAGCTCCCGGGGTGGACAGGGAGACTATGGCTACACCTTC; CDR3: CASSSRGGQGDYGYTF
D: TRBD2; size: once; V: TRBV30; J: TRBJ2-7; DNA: TGTGCCTGGAGTGGAGGTAGCGGGGCCTACGAGCAGTACTTC; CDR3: CAWSGGSGAYEQYF
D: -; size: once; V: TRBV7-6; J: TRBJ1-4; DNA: TGTGCCAGCAGCTTAGAATATGGCAGTAATGAAAAACTGTTTTTT; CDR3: CASSLEYGSNEKLFF
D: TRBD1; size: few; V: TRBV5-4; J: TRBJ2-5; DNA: TGTGCCAGCAGCCCATGGGACAGCAAAGAGACCCAGTACTTC; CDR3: CASSPWDSKETQYF
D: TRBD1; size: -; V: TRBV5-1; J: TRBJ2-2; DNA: TGCGCCAGCAGCTTGTCTACCCAGGGGGCTACCGGGGAGCTGTTTTTT; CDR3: CASSLSTQGATGELFF
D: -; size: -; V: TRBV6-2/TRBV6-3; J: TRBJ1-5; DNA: TGTGCCAGCAGCCCCGGGTCGTGGAGCAATCAGCCCCAGCATTTT; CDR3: CASSPGSWSNQPQHF
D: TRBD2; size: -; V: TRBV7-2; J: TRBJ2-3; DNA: TGTGCCAGCAGCCCTAGCGGGGGGGCAGATACGCAGTATTTT; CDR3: CASSPSGGADTQYF
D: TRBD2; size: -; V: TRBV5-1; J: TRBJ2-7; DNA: TGCGCCAGCAGCGTCCTTAGCGGGGGGGCTTACGAGCAGTACTTC; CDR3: CASSVLSGGAYEQYF
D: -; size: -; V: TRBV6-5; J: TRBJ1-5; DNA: TGTGCCAGCAGTCCACAGGGAATTGGGAATCAGCCCCAGCATTTT; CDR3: CASSPQGIGNQPQHF
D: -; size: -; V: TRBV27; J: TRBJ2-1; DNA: TGTGCCAGCAGGCCGTCGGGGTTTTCCTACAATGAGCAGTTCTTC; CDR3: CASRPSGFSYNEQFF
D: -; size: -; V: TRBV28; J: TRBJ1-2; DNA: TGTGCCAGCAGCCCGTCTTCCCGGGGCTATGGCTACACCTTC; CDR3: CASSPSSRGYGYTF
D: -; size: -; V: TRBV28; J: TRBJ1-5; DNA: TGTGCCAGCAGTTTCCGCCTATCTAGCAATCAGCCCCAGCATTTT; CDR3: CASSFRLSSNQPQHF
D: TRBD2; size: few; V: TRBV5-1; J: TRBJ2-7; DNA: TGCGCCAGCAGCTTCACTAGCGGGAGTACCTACGAGCAGTACTTC; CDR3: CASSFTSGSTYEQYF
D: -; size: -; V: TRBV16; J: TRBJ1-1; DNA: TGTGCCAGCAGCCAAGAGGGAATGAACACTGAAGCTTTCTTT; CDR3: CASSQEGMNTEAFF
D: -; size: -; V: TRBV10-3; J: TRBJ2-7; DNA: TGTGCCATCAGTGAGTCATTCCAAACCTACGAGCAGTACTTC; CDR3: CAISESFQTYEQYF
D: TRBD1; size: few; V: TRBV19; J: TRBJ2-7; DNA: TGTGCCAGTAGGCCGGGACAGGGTATGAGGCACGAGCAGTACTTC; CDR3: CASRPGQGMRHEQYF
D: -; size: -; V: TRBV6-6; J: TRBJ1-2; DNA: TGTGCCAGCACCTCTAATAACAGGGCCTATGGCTACACCTTC; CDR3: CASTSNNRAYGYTF
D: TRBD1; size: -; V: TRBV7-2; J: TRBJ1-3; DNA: TGTGCCACCCAGAGGGAGGACAGGGGAACTGGAAACACCATATATTTT; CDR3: CATQREDRGTGNTIYF
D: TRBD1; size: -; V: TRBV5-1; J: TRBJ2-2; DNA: TGCGCCAGCAGCTTACCCGGGACAGGCTACACCGGGGAGCTGTTTTTT; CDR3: CASSLPGTGYTGELFF
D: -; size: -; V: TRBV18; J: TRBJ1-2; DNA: TGTGCCAGCTCACCCGAAAAGAGGCAGCCCGGGGATGGCTACACCTTC; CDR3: CASSPEKRQPGDGYTF
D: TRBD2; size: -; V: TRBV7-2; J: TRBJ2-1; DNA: TGTGCCAGCAGCTTAGGTCGTACGGCGGGGGGATACAATGAGCAGTTCTTC; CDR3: CASSLGRTAGGYNEQFF
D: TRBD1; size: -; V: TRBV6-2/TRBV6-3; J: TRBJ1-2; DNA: TGTGCCAGCAGTCTGGGACAGGGGGCCGAATCAGGAGGCTACACCTTC; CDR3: CASSLGQGAESGGYTF
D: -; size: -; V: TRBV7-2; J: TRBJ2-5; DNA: TGTGCCAGCAGCTTCGGCAGGGCGAAAGAGACCCAGTACTTC; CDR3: CASSFGRAKETQYF
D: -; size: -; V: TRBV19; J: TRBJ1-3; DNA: TGTGCCAGTAGTATAACCGGGGGCACCATATATTTT; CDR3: CASSITGGTIYF
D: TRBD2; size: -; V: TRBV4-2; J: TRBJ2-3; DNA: TGTGCCAGCAGCCAAGAATCTAGCGGGAGTACATATACGCAGTATTTT; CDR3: CASSQESSGSTYTQYF
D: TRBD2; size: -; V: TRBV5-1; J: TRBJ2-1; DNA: TGCGCCAGCAGCGCCCTGAGCGGGAGATGGTACAATGAGCAGTTCTTC; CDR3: CASSALSGRWYNEQFF
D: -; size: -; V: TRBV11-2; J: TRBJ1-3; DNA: TGTGCCAGCAGTACTACATCGGGGGTATCTGGAAACACCATATATTTT; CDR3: CASSTTSGVSGNTIYF
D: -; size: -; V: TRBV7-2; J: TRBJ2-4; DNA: TGTGCCAGCAGCTTAGAGCAGGGGTTAGCCAAAAACATTCAGTACTTC; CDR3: CASSLEQGLAKNIQYF
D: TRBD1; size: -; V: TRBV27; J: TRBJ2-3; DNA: TGTGCCAGCAGTCCTGGGACAGGGAGCTTCACAGATACGCAGTATTTT; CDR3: CASSPGTGSFTDTQYF
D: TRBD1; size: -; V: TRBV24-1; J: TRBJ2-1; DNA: TGTGCCACCAGTGATCACACAGGGGCCTCGACCAACAATGAGCAGTTCTTC; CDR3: CATSDHTGASTNNEQFF
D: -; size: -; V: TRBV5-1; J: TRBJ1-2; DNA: TGCGCCAGCAGCTTGAACGGCTATGGCTACACCTTC; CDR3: CASSLNGYGYTF
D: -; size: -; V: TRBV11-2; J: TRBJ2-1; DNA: TGTGCCAGCAGCCCTACTAGTTATGAGCAGTTCTTC; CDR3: CASSPTSYEQFF
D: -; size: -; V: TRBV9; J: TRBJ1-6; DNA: TGTGCCAGCGGCCCGTGGCAGAATTCACCCCTCCACTTT; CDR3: CASGPWQNSPLHF
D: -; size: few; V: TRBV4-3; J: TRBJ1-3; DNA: TGCGCCAGCAGCCCTACATCTCAGGTCACTGGAAACACCATATATTTT; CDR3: CASSPTSQVTGNTIYF
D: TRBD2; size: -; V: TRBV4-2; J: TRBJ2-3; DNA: TGTGCCAGCAGCGGGAGGGTAGCGGGTTTGGGAGATACGCAGTATTTT; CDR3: CASSGRVAGLGDTQYF
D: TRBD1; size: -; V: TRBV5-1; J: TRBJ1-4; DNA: TGCGCCAGCAGAGGACAGGGTAATGAAAAACTGTTTTTT; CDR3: CASRGQGNEKLFF
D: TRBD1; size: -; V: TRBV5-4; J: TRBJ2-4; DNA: TGTGCCAGCAGCTCCAGACAGGGGGCGCCCAAAAACATTCAGTACTTC; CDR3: CASSSRQGAPKNIQYF
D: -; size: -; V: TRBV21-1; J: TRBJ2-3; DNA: TGTGCCAGCAGCGCGCCTGGGCGGGAGAGCACAGATACGCAGTATTTT; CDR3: CASSAPGRESTDTQYF
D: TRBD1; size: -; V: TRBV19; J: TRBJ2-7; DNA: TGTGCCAGTAGTACACAACAGGGGGCATACGAGCAGTACTTC; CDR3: CASSTQQGAYEQYF
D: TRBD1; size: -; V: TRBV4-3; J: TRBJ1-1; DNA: TGCGCCAGCAGCCTGGACAGGGGAAGGAACACTGAAGCTTTCTTT; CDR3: CASSLDRGRNTEAFF
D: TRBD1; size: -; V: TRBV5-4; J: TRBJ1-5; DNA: TGTGCCAGCAGCCTACAGGGGGCTCGAAATCAGCCCCAGCATTTT; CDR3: CASSLQGARNQPQHF
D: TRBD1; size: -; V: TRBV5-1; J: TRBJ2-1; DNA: TGCGCCAGCAGCACCGGGACAGGGGGCTACAATGAGCAGTTCTTC; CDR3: CASSTGTGGYNEQFF
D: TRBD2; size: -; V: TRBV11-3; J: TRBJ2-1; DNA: TGTGCCAGCAGCCTTACAGTCGTAAAGTCGGGAGGCGGGTACAATGAGCAGTTCTTC; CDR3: CASSLTVVKSGGGYNEQFF
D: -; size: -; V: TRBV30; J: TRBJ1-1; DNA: TGTGCCTGGACGAGGGACACATTGAACACTGAAGCTTTCTTT; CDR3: CAWTRDTLNTEAFF
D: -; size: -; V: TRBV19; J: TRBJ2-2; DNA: TGTGCCAGTAGGGAGAGCTCTCTCGGGACCGGGGAGCTGTTTTTT; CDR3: CASRESSLGTGELFF
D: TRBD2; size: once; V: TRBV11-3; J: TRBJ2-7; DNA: TGTGCCAGCAGCTTAGAGGCCCGGGAGGATCGCGAGCAGTACTTC; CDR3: CASSLEAREDREQYF
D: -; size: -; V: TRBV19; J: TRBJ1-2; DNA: TGTGCCAGCTCGACAGGTGTCTTCTATGGCTACACCTTC; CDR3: CASSTGVFYGYTF
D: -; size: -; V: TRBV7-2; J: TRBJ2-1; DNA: TGTGCCAGCAGCTCCGGGTCGTCGATTGTGCAGTTCTTC; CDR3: CASSSGSSIVQFF